The T cell receptor beta chain under discussion was sequenced for a study of shared clonotypes between healthy human individuals. General study results and limits: Compared with clonotypes that all four donors shared, non-shared clonotypes had lower generation probabilities. Among donors, clonotype sharing was expected to be affected by sequencing depth.

There are a few counts of this clone. The antigen is unknown. The assay was run at deep level. Each PCR replicate from the sorted subsets contained 200 to 250 ng DNA, which is tens of thousands of T cell genomes. Repertoires were generated with immunoSEQ multiplex PCR, while TCRdb's copy carries only in-frame clones and drops some. The table includes about 960,000 clones, more than 75% detected once. Per germline, CDR1 SGHVS and CDR2 FNYEAQ. V dropped 5 bases and J dropped 0 bases, with 16 bases sitting between them. The CDR3 consists of 16 residues. The rearrangement uses TRBV7-6 and TRBJ1-1; D call uncertain. Specimen: memory CD4+ T cells sorted from blood. Subset reported: CD45RA-negative fraction. This clonotype originated in a man younger than 30 in good health. In DNA, the CDR3 is TGTGCCAGCAGCGGGCCGCCTGGCAGTATGAACACTGAAGCTTTCTTT. Translated: CASSGPPGSMNTEAFF.